The subject of this entry is one TCR delta chain. The antigen remains unidentified. The source of the sample is a study of Vδ1+ human thymocytes. The template was reverse-transcribed extracted RNA. The CDR3 regions were amplified by multiplex PCR from V-gene primers to a constant-region primer. TCRdb re-called the multiplex PCR reads using CATT. The repertoire holds roughly 76,000 delta-chain clones, approximately 37% seen once, with about 0.24% in the top ten. Per germline, CDR1 GEAIGNYY and CDR2 EKD. There are 16 residues in the CDR3. The ends lost 5 bases at V and 4 bases at J; junction bases unmatched: 15. General observations from the study: Thymic TRG and TRD repertoires appeared highly polyclonal.

The sequence was collected from a boy under two years old who had congenital heart surgery. Sequenced input: Vdelta1+ gamma-delta thymocytes from the thymus. Subset indicated: FACS-sorted CD3+ TCRalphabeta- TCRVdelta1+ TCRVdelta2- thymocytes. The chain joins TRDV2 to TRDJ1, with TRDD3 identical over 7 bases. The CDR3 loop reads CACVLCGIQGCDKLIF. The DNA of the CDR3 is TGTGCCTGTGTTCTTTGCGGGATACAAGGCTGCGATAAACTCATCTTT.